This T cell receptor (beta chain) was documented in a study of blood T cell repertoires in COVID-19. At the level of the study: PBMCs, B-cell-depleted T cells, or T cells provided the cDNA or gDNA that made up the material.

V was clipped by 5 bases and J by 5 bases; unmatched bases: 8. CDR3 length equals 14 residues. The germline V gene has CDR1 SGHNT and CDR2 YENEEA. TCRdb's copy holds only in-frame clones and misses some; the assay was immunoSEQ multiplex PCR. The table lists about 15,000 clones, about 90% of them singletons. The specimen was peripheral blood. J is TRBJ2-5 and V is TRBV11-3; 7 nucleotides line up with TRBD2. The TCR comes from a man aged 50-60 years with active COVID-19. The CDR3 nucleotides are TGTGCCAGCAGCCCCCGGGAGGCGCCTGAGACCCAGTACTTC. This translates into CASSPREAPETQYF.